The 8 T cell receptor beta chains below come from one sample, sequenced in a study of blood T cell repertoires in COVID-19. Sequenced by immunoSEQ multiplex PCR; TCRdb stores in-frame clones only, minus some. The top ten hold about 2.5% of the sample, which has 120,000 or so clones, approximately 79% seen once. Sample: peripheral blood. Receptors originate from a man aged 50 to 59 with acute or convalescent COVID-19.

This clone has a single count. This chain joins TRBV30 and TRBJ1-1; D is possibly TRBD1 (5 bases). Trimming removed 2 bases at V and 4 bases at J, with 14 bases between. Per germline, CDR1 GTSNPN and CDR2 SVGIG (reference sequence). The CDR3 spans 14 residues. CDR3 in amino acids: CAWSQLGGTTEAFF. CDR3 nucleotides: TGTGCCTGGAGTCAGCTCGGGGGTACCACTGAAGCTTTCTTT.

This chain connects TRBV19 to TRBJ1-6; TRBD1 agrees at 8 bases. Germline loops: CDR1 LNHDA, CDR2 SQIVND (reference sequence). The V gene end was trimmed by 2 bases and the J gene end by 10 bases; junction bases not matched to a gene: 7. The CDR3 is 15 amino acids. Here the CDR3 reads CASSISGTGNSPLHF. The CDR3 DNA sequence: TGTGCCAGTAGTATATCCGGGACAGGCAACTCACCCCTCCACTTT.

The J gene is TRBJ2-3, the V gene TRBV2; tentative D call: TRBD2 (6 bases). Trimming removed 10 bases at V and 8 bases at J, with 22 bases between. The CDR3 spans 14 residues. Germline lookup yields CDR1 SNHLY and CDR2 FYNNEI. CDR3 nucleotide sequence: TGTGCCACCCCTACGGAAGGGACCGGGGGTACGCAGTATTTT. Translated: CATPTEGTGGTQYF.

V and J are TRBV5-4 and TRBJ2-3; the match to TRBD2 covers 13 bases. The CDR3 runs 15 residues. Germline-derived CDR1 and CDR2 are SGHNT and YYREEE (reference sequence). Trimming removed 4 bases from V and 10 bases from J; junction bases left unmatched: 9. CDR3 coding DNA: TGTGCCAGCAGCCTGGTGACTAGCGGGGGGAACTCGCAGTATTTT. This gives the protein CASSLVTSGGNSQYF.

This chain uses TRBV7-3 with TRBJ2-1, with 9 positions matching TRBD2. CDR3 length: 15 amino acids. CDR1 and CDR2 (germline): SGHTA, FQGTGA. J lost 9 bases, V lost 2 bases, and 8 bases had no gene match. CDR3 residues: CASSLGLAGQGEQFF. CDR3 nucleotides: TGTGCCAGCAGCTTAGGTCTAGCGGGGCAGGGTGAGCAGTTCTTC.

This chain links TRBV7-8 with TRBJ1-6, with D perhaps TRBD1 (6 bases). The CDR3 sequence is 16 residues long. Germline CDR1 reads SGHVS; CDR2 reads FQNEAQ. V lost 5 bases to trimming and J lost 0 bases, with 11 bases between them. In DNA, the CDR3 is TGTGCCAGCAGCCCCGGACAGAGCTCCTATAATTCACCCCTCCACTTT. As protein: CASSPGQSSYNSPLHF.

This sequence joins TRBV28 and TRBJ1-1, with a possible D match to TRBD1 (6 bases). V was clipped by 4 bases and J by 2 bases, with 14 bases between them. The length of the CDR3 is 15 residues. CDR1 MDHEN and CDR2 SYDVKM come from the germline V gene. CDR3 region: CASSSPGQSNTEAFF. As DNA, the CDR3 is TGTGCCAGCAGTTCACCGGGACAATCAAACACTGAAGCTTTCTTT. Based on the CDR3 plus reference TRBV28 and TRBJ1-1, the full variable domain is DVKVTQSSRYLVKRTGEKVFLECVQDMDHENMFWYRQDPGLGLRLIYFSYDVKMKEKGDIPEGYSVSREKKERFSLILESASTNQTSMYLCASSSPGQSNTEAFFGQGTRLTVV.

The chain employs TRBV19 and TRBJ2-7, with 14 positions matching TRBD2. CDR1 is LNHDA and CDR2 is SQIVND in the germline V gene (reference sequence). CDR3 length equals 17 residues. Trimming at V came to 5 bases and at J to 3 bases, leaving 9 bases not matched to a gene. The CDR3 protein is CASSSGLAGARYYEQYF. The CDR3 nucleotides are TGTGCCAGTAGTTCGGGACTAGCGGGAGCTCGATACTACGAGCAGTACTTC.